This T cell receptor beta chain is drawn from a study of shared clonotypes between healthy human individuals. Study-wide points: Researchers found naive subsets generally carried larger estimated richness than memory subsets. Sorted-subset sequencing, rarefaction showed, was incomplete despite large depth.

CDR1 SGHTA and CDR2 FQGNSA come from the germline V gene. This CDR3 has 13 residues. V was trimmed by 8 bases and J by 5 bases, leaving 15 bases between them. As for this clone: The antigen is undetermined.

The deep-level immunoSEQ assay was used. Researchers divided each subset's genomic DNA evenly across several immunoSEQ plates. Generated by immunoSEQ multiplex PCR, the TCRdb table keeps only in-frame clones and is missing some. The sample includes approximately 350,000 clones, around 96% of them seen just once. Material: memory CD8+ T cells sorted from blood. Stated subset: CD45RO+ cells pooled with CCR7-negative TemRA cells. This TCR was recovered from a man under 40 in good health. This chain connects TRBV7-2 to TRBJ2-5; D perhaps matches TRBD2 (5 bases). The CDR3 region is CASRRASHETQYF. In DNA, the CDR3 is TGTGCCAGCCGCCGGGCTAGCCACGAGACCCAGTACTTC.